What follows are 7 T cell receptor beta chains derived from one specimen sequenced in a study of T cells in localized non-small cell lung cancer (dated by TCRdb to the early 2020s). The library was produced with the immunoSEQ multiplex PCR assay. TCRdb took over this immuneACCESS table, retaining in-frame rearrangements with V and J assigned. Such tables are incomplete; in checked studies, under half of the missing clones stem from an unresolved V gene, and the remainder is unexplained. Here the sample has over 10,000 clones; around 82% occur a single time. The ten biggest clones cover approximately 20% of the sample. Sequences were derived from peripheral blood, sampled before any cancer treatment. The origin of the receptors is a male donor at least 60 years old with stage I lung adenocarcinoma.

This chain uses TRBV5-4 with TRBJ1-5; 10 bases align to TRBD1. Germline V gene data show CDR1 as SGHNT and CDR2 as YYREEE (reference sequence). The CDR3 runs to 17 residues. The V and J ends lost 4 bases and 1 base, in that order; junction bases with no gene match: 8. The DNA for the CDR3 is TGTGCCAGCAGCGGGGGGACAGGGGAGGCGAGCAATCAGCCCCAGCATTTT. The encoded protein is CASSGGTGEASNQPQHF.

The genes are TRBV14 and TRBJ1-2; D not certain. The CDR3 spans 15 residues. V lost 3 bases to trimming and J lost 3 bases, with 14 bases between them. Germline V lookup: CDR1 SGHDN, CDR2 FVKESK. The CDR3 region is CASSHFSEVDYGYTF. CDR3 coding DNA: TGTGCCAGCAGCCATTTCTCAGAAGTGGACTATGGCTACACCTTC.

J is TRBJ1-5 and V is TRBV4-1, with 10 bases that match TRBD1. V trimming: 0 bases; J trimming: 7 bases; junction bases outside the gene matches: 3. CDR1 and CDR2 from the germline V gene are MGHRA and YSYEKL. The CDR3 extends over 15 amino acids. The CDR3 DNA sequence: TGCGCCAGCAGCCAAGAGGGACAGGGGCGACAGCCCCAGCATTTT. Translation: CASSQEGQGRQPQHF.

V and J are TRBV19 and TRBJ1-2; D not certain. The CDR3 contains 13 residues. The V end was cut by 5 bases, the J end by 8 bases, with 15 bases between. CDR1 and CDR2 (germline): LNHDA, SQIVND (reference sequence). This chain's CDR3 is CASSPQPETGYTF. DNA for the CDR3: TGTGCCAGTAGTCCACAGCCTGAAACAGGCTACACCTTC. Drawing the rest from reference TRBV19 and TRBJ1-2, the complete variable domain is DGGITQSPKYLFRKEGQNVTLSCEQNLNHDAMYWYRQDPGQGLRLIYYSQIVNDFQKGDIAEGYSVSREKKESFPLTVTSAQKNPTAFYLCASSPQPETGYTFGSGTRLTVV.

The V gene is TRBV27, the J gene TRBJ2-7; D not certain. The germline V and J ends were trimmed by 1 base and 4 bases, with 11 bases remaining between them. The CDR3 spans 14 residues. Germline CDR1 is MNHEY and CDR2 is SMNVEV (reference sequence). The CDR3 is CASSLWQSGYEQYF. Here the CDR3 DNA reads TGTGCCAGCAGTTTATGGCAGTCCGGGTACGAGCAGTACTTC.

In this sample, this clone turned up once. This chain uses TRBV30 with TRBJ2-3, with 12 bases matching TRBD2. The CDR3 length is 17 residues. The germline V gene encodes CDR1 GTSNPN and CDR2 SVGIG (reference sequence). Trimming removed 0 bases from V and 4 bases from J; junction bases left unmatched: 8. The CDR3 loop reads CAWSVSRLAGVADTQYF. In nucleotides, the CDR3 is TGTGCCTGGAGTGTTTCCCGACTAGCGGGAGTCGCAGATACGCAGTATTTT.

This clone was recorded a few times. V gene TRBV28 combines with J gene TRBJ1-1, with a possible D match to TRBD1 (6 bases). The CDR3 consists of 11 residues. V was cut by 2 bases and J by 10 bases, with 8 bases left in between. Per germline, CDR1 MDHEN and CDR2 SYDVKM. The CDR3 loop is CASSLLGGAFF. The CDR3 coding sequence is TGTGCCAGCAGTTTACTAGGGGGAGCTTTCTTT.